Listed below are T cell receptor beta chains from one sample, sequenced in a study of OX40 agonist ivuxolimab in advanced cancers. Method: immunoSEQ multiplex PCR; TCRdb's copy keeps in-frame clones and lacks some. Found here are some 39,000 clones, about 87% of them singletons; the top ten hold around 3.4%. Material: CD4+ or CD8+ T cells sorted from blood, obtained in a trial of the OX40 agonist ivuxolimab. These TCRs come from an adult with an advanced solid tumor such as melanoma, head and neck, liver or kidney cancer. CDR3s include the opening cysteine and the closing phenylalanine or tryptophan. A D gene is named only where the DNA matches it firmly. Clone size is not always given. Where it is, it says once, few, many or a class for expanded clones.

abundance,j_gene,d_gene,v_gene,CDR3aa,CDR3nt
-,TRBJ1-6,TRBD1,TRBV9,CASSVAEPGTGNSPLHF,TGTGCCAGCAGCGTAGCAGAACCCGGGACAGGCAATTCACCCCTCCACTTT
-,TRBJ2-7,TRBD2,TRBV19,CASSIAGGPYEQYF,TGTGCCAGTAGTATAGCGGGAGGTCCCTACGAGCAGTACTTC
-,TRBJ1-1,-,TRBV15,CATSSQQNTEAFF,TGTGCCACCAGCAGTCAACAGAACACTGAAGCTTTCTTT
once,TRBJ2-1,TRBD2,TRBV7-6,CASSLMTAGGYNEQFF,TGTGCCAGCAGCTTAATGACGGCGGGAGGGTACAATGAGCAGTTCTTC
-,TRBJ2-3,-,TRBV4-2,CASSLSERGDTQYF,TGTGCCAGCAGCCTTAGCGAGAGAGGAGATACGCAGTATTTT
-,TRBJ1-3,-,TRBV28,CASRVSGNTIYF,TGTGCCAGCAGGGTTTCCGGAAACACCATATATTTT
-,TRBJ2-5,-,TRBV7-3,CASSPTVQETQYF,TGTGCCAGCAGCCCGACCGTACAAGAGACCCAGTACTTC
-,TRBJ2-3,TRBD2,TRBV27,CASSYPWGGRTDTQYF,TGTGCCAGCAGTTACCCCTGGGGCGGGAGGACAGATACGCAGTATTTT
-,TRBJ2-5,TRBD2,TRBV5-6,CASSFSGSGLYETQYF,TGTGCCAGCAGCTTCAGCGGGAGCGGGCTTTATGAGACCCAGTACTTC
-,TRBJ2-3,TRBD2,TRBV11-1,CASSRRTSGINTDTQYF,TGTGCCAGCAGCCGAAGGACTAGCGGGATCAACACAGATACGCAGTATTTT
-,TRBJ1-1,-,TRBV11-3,CASSLGRRNTEAFF,TGTGCCAGCAGCCTGGGACGGAGGAACACTGAAGCTTTCTTT
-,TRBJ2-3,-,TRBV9,CASSVASSDTQYF,TGTGCCAGCAGCGTCGCGTCTAGCGATACGCAGTATTTT
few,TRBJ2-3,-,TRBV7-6,CASSPDRSTDTQYF,TGTGCCAGCAGCCCAGACCGCTCCACAGATACGCAGTATTTT
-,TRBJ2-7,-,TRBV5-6,CASSLVSGGEQYF,TGTGCCAGCAGCTTGGTATCGGGCGGCGAGCAGTACTTC
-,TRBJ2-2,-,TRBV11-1,CASSWQYTGELFF,TGTGCCAGCAGCTGGCAGTACACCGGGGAGCTGTTTTTT
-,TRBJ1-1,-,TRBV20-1,CSAIWDTEAFF,TGCAGTGCCATCTGGGACACTGAAGCTTTCTTT
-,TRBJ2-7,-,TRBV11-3,CASSLDRTAYEQYF,TGTGCCAGCAGCTTAGATAGAACCGCATACGAGCAGTACTTC